This T cell receptor beta chain emerged from a study of shared clonotypes between healthy human individuals. This table comes from immunoSEQ multiplex PCR, and its TCRdb copy is limited to in-frame clones, with some not included. This table has some 350,000 clones, roughly 70% appearing once. The length of the CDR3 is 13 residues. V gave up 5 bases and J gave up 4 bases, with 10 bases separating them. The germline CDR1 and CDR2 sequences are SSHAT and FNYEAQ (reference sequence). The source is a man aged 30 to 45 in good health. This chain connects TRBV7-7 to TRBJ2-3; D is ambiguous. Sequenced material: memory CD4+ T cells sorted from blood. As for subset: CD45RA-negative fraction. The CDR3: CASSTQTADTQYF. In DNA, the CDR3 is TGTGCCAGCAGCACCCAGACGGCAGATACGCAGTATTTT.